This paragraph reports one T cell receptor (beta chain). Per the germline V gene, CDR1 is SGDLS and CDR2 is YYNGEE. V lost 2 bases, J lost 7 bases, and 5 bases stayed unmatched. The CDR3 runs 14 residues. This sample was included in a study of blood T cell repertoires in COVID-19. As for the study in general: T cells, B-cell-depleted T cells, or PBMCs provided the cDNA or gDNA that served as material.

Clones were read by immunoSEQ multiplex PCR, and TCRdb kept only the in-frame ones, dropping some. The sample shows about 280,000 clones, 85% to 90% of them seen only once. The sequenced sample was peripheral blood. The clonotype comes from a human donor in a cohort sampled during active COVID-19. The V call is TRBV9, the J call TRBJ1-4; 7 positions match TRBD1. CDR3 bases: TGTGCCAGCAGCGTTACAGGGGTAGCTGAAAAACTGTTTTTT. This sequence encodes CASSVTGVAEKLFF.